One sample yielded the 26 T cell receptor beta chains listed below, sequenced in a study of cytomegalovirus exposure and HLA in healthy donors. PCR was performed using 60 Vbeta and 13 Jbeta primers. TCRdb's copy holds only in-frame clones and misses some; the assay was immunoSEQ multiplex PCR. This sample has tens of thousands of clones; over 65% occur once, and the top ten carry under 4%. Sequencing was done on a sample of PBMCs. The receptors stem from a man in his forties or fifties in good health and CMV-seronegative.

The J gene is TRBJ2-7, the V gene TRBV5-4, with 7 bases matching TRBD1. Unmatched junction bases numbered 12, after V lost 1 base and J lost 5 bases. Germline V gene sequence: CDR1 SGHNT, CDR2 YYREEE (reference sequence). CDR3 length: 16 amino acids. CDR3 sequence (DNA): TGTGCCAGCAGCTTGCTACGGGCAGGGGGTAGGGACGAGCAGTACTTC. This gives the protein CASSLLRAGGRDEQYF.

This rearrangement joins TRBV9 to TRBJ2-1; D is undetermined. The CDR3 runs 14 residues. V gave up 4 bases and J gave up 6 bases, with 14 bases separating them. Germline V gene data show CDR1 as SGDLS and CDR2 as YYNGEE. The CDR3 here is CASSPPAAVNEQFF. As DNA, the CDR3 is TGTGCCAGCAGCCCGCCCGCGGCCGTCAATGAGCAGTTCTTC.

The chain couples TRBV27 to TRBJ1-5; 7 bases map to TRBD1. The CDR3 sequence is 12 residues long. After removal of 8 bases from V and 4 bases from J, the junction contained 2 bases not matched to a gene. Germline-derived CDR1 and CDR2 are MNHEY and SMNVEV (reference sequence). In DNA form, the CDR3 reads TGTGCCAGCCGGGACAGAAATCAGCCCCAGCATTTT. This codes for CASRDRNQPQHF.

The chain is built from TRBV7-8 and TRBJ1-3; 9 bases align to TRBD1. The V segment lost 2 bases and the J segment 11 bases; nucleotides outside the gene matches: 1. The length of the CDR3 is 12 residues. Germline V gene lookup returns CDR1 SGHVS and CDR2 FQNEAQ. The CDR3 DNA follows: TGTGCCAGCAGCTTACGACAGGGGGCCATATATTTT. This gives the protein CASSLRQGAIYF.

The rearrangement links TRBV7-6 to TRBJ2-1, with 7 positions matching TRBD2. The CDR3 length is 16 residues. With 3 bases clipped from V and 0 bases from J, the junction kept 5 bases outside the gene matches. Germline-derived CDR1 and CDR2 are SGHVS and FNYEAQ. CDR3 loop: CASSLLAESSYNEQFF. CDR3 bases: TGTGCCAGCAGCTTGCTAGCGGAGAGCTCCTACAATGAGCAGTTCTTC.

The genes are TRBV28 and TRBJ1-2; TRBD1 agrees at 12 bases. CDR1 MDHEN and CDR2 SYDVKM come from the germline V gene. The length of the CDR3 is 16 residues. The junction had 13 bases not matched to a gene; V was cut back by 6 bases and J by 8 bases. CDR3 nucleotide sequence: TGTGCCAGCAGCTACCTCGGGACAGGGGGCTCAGGGGGCTACACCTTC. This sequence encodes CASSYLGTGGSGGYTF.

The chain couples TRBV11-1 to TRBJ1-3; 10 bases match TRBD1. Germline V gene lookup returns CDR1 SGHAT and CDR2 FQDESV (reference sequence). This CDR3 region has 14 residues. The V segment lost 6 bases and the J segment 6 bases; nucleotides outside the gene matches: 5. In nucleotides, the CDR3 is TGTGCCAGCAGTTTCGGGACAGGGGCAAACACCATATATTTT. Encoded protein: CASSFGTGANTIYF.

This clone was detected only a few times. The rearrangement joins TRBV10-3 to TRBJ1-1; TRBD1 aligns across 7 bases. V was pared by 7 bases and J by 0 bases, with 11 bases of the junction left unmatched. The CDR3 runs 16 residues. CDR1 is ENHRY, CDR2 SYGVKD, per germline. The CDR3 sequence: CAITPGDSILNTEAFF. CDR3 coding DNA: TGTGCCATCACCCCAGGGGACAGTATATTGAACACTGAAGCTTTCTTT.

This clone has just one count. The V call is TRBV2, the J call TRBJ1-6; D is undetermined. CDR1 is SNHLY and CDR2 is FYNNEI in the germline V gene. This CDR3 contains 16 residues. The V end was cut by 4 bases, the J end by 7 bases, with 17 bases between. The CDR3 spells CASSAGPGRANSPLHF. DNA for the CDR3: TGTGCCAGCAGTGCCGGGCCCGGGAGGGCCAATTCACCCCTCCACTTT.

This sequence joins TRBV9 and TRBJ2-2; TRBD2 matches at 10 bases. V shed 3 bases, J shed 8 bases, and the junction held 1 base outside the gene matches. Germline V lookup: CDR1 SGDLS, CDR2 YYNGEE. The CDR3 extends over 13 amino acids. The CDR3 region is CASSDSGRGELFF. Here the CDR3 DNA reads TGTGCCAGCAGCGATAGCGGGAGGGGGGAGCTGTTTTTT.

The J gene is TRBJ2-2, the V gene TRBV27; 10 nucleotides line up with TRBD2. Germline V gene data show CDR1 as MNHEY and CDR2 as SMNVEV (reference sequence). The CDR3 runs 16 residues. J lost 3 bases, V lost 2 bases, and 3 bases had no gene match. CDR3 protein: CASSLLSGRHTGELFF. The DNA of the CDR3 is TGTGCCAGCAGTTTACTTAGCGGGAGGCACACCGGGGAGCTGTTTTTT.

The gene calls are TRBV7-3 and TRBJ2-7, with a tentative D call TRBD2 (6 bases). V was pared by 1 base and J by 5 bases, with 15 bases between. Per germline, CDR1 SGHTA and CDR2 FQGTGA. The CDR3 length is 15 residues. Written as DNA, the CDR3 is TGTGCCAGCAGCTTAAGAGGCGGGACGATCGACGAGCAGTACTTC. Translated, it gives CASSLRGGTIDEQYF. Full variable domain (outside the CDR3, taken from reference TRBV7-3 and TRBJ2-7): GAGVSQTPSNKVTEKGKYVELRCDPISGHTALYWYRQSLGQGPEFLIYFQGTGAADDSGLPNDRFFAVRPEGSVSTLKIQRTERGDSAVYLCASSLRGGTIDEQYFGPGTRLTVT.

The rearrangement links TRBV7-9 to TRBJ2-7, with D tentatively TRBD1 (6 bases). The CDR3 spans 15 residues. CDR1 is SEHNR, CDR2 FQNEAQ, per germline (reference sequence). V gave up 5 bases and J gave up 2 bases, with 16 bases separating them. CDR3 residues: CASSPTPTGTYEQYF. CDR3 DNA: TGTGCCAGCAGCCCGACCCCGACAGGTACCTACGAGCAGTACTTC.

The rearrangement links TRBV28 to TRBJ1-2; 10 nucleotides agree with TRBD1. CDR1 is MDHEN and CDR2 is SYDVKM in the germline V gene. J was trimmed by 5 bases and V by 5 bases; bases with no gene match: 5. CDR3 length: 14 residues. In DNA form, the CDR3 reads TGTGCCAGCAGTCCGACAGGGGGCGCGTATGGCTACACCTTC. Translation: CASSPTGGAYGYTF.

The rearrangement joins TRBV20-1 to TRBJ2-1; 8 bases line up with TRBD2. The CDR3 is made up of 11 amino acids. The V segment lost 0 bases and the J segment 14 bases; nucleotides outside the gene matches: 3. Germline assignment: CDR1 DFQATT and CDR2 SNEGSKA (reference sequence). This CDR3 is CSARDPGGEFF. CDR3 in DNA: TGCAGTGCTAGAGATCCGGGGGGGGAGTTCTTC.

The CDR3 loop reads CASSPYRDSYEQYF. CDR3 DNA sequence: TGTGCCAGCAGCCCCTACAGGGATAGCTACGAGCAGTACTTC. V and J are TRBV14 and TRBJ2-7; tentatively, D is TRBD1 (6 bases). CDR3 length: 14 amino acids. The germline V gene has CDR1 SGHDN and CDR2 FVKESK. Trimming removed 4 bases from V and 3 bases from J, with 13 bases in between. Variable domain in full (rest from reference TRBV14 and TRBJ2-7): EAGVTQFPSHSVIEKGQTVTLRCDPISGHDNLYWYRRVMGKEIKFLLHFVKESKQDESGMPNNRFLAERTGGTYSTLKVQPAELEDSGVYFCASSPYRDSYEQYFGPGTRLTVT.

The chain joins TRBV7-2 to TRBJ1-4; TRBD1 is a possible D gene (5 bases). V lost 5 bases to trimming and J lost 8 bases, with 18 bases between them. Germline lookup yields CDR1 SGHTA and CDR2 FQGNSA. The CDR3 length is 15 residues. In DNA, the CDR3 is TGTGCCAGCAGCCCTCAGGGTGGGGTACAGGAAAAACTGTTTTTT. It is translated as CASSPQGGVQEKLFF.

The chain uses TRBV7-3 and TRBJ2-1; D is possibly TRBD2 (6 bases). Trimming stripped 1 base from V and 1 base from J, with 8 bases between. The CDR3 runs to 15 residues. The germline V gene encodes CDR1 SGHTA and CDR2 FQGTGA. CDR3 in amino acids: CASSLMSGSYNEQFF. CDR3 sequence (DNA): TGTGCCAGCAGCTTAATGAGCGGGTCCTACAATGAGCAGTTCTTC.

This clone has more than one count but fewer than ten. The V call is TRBV5-4, the J call TRBJ2-6, with TRBD2 as a possible D gene (6 bases). V was trimmed by 4 bases and J by 3 bases, leaving 14 bases between them. CDR3 length: 16 residues. Germline values: CDR1 SGHNT, CDR2 YYREEE (reference sequence). The CDR3 coding sequence is TGTGCCAGCAGCATTGGCGGGGTTGGTGGGGCCAACGTCCTGACTTTC. It specifies CASSIGGVGGANVLTF.

The chain has TRBV28 and TRBJ2-5; 7 bases are shared with TRBD1. V lost 2 bases, J lost 6 bases, and 9 bases stayed unmatched. Per the germline V gene, CDR1 is MDHEN and CDR2 is SYDVKM. The CDR3 length is 15 residues. The CDR3 DNA follows: TGTGCCAGCAGTTTAAGTAGGAGACAGGGAAAGACCCAGTACTTC. As protein: CASSLSRRQGKTQYF.

The chain has TRBV19 and TRBJ2-2; possible D gene TRBD2, 5 bases. The CDR3 consists of 15 residues. V gave up 7 bases and J gave up 3 bases, with 15 bases separating them. Germline CDR1 reads LNHDA; CDR2 reads SQIVND (reference sequence). The CDR3 region has the DNA TGTGCCAGTATTACTAAGGGCGGGTACACCGGGGAGCTGTTTTTT. The encoded protein is CASITKGGYTGELFF.

CDR3 in amino acids: CASSGGDGINEQYF. The DNA of the CDR3 is TGCGCCAGCAGTGGGGGAGACGGAATAAACGAGCAGTACTTC. The rearrangement uses TRBV10-1 and TRBJ2-7, with D possibly TRBD2 on 5 matching bases. The germline V gene has CDR1 WNHNN and CDR2 SYGVQD (reference sequence). Trimming took off 4 bases at V and 5 bases at J, with 15 bases between the two ends. The CDR3 runs to 14 residues.

On this clone: In this CDR3 the conserved last residue, phenylalanine or tryptophan, is missing, so a read error is likely. No DNA is shown, since the ends of the CDR3 on it are uncertain; the CDR3 is the one TCRdb lists. The genes are TRBV4-3 and TRBJ2-3; the table names TRBD2, a call not compared with the DNA. Per germline, CDR1 LGHNA and CDR2 YSLEER. 13 amino acids form the CDR3, both terminal residues included. The chain's CDR3 is CASSQDRLAELTV.

CDR3: CASSGSGYTDTQYF. The DNA for the CDR3 is TGTGCCAGCAGCGGGAGCGGGTACACAGATACGCAGTATTTT. The genes are TRBV7-9 and TRBJ2-3; a weak D match, TRBD2 (6 bases). The CDR3 loop spans 14 amino acids. Per the germline V gene, CDR1 is SEHNR and CDR2 is FQNEAQ (reference sequence). Deletions cut 5 bases from V and 2 bases from J, with 11 bases between.

The rearrangement links TRBV9 to TRBJ2-6, with TRBD1 identical over 9 bases. The CDR3 runs to 17 residues. With 2 bases clipped from V and 4 bases from J, the junction kept 7 bases outside the gene matches. Per the germline V gene, CDR1 is SGDLS and CDR2 is YYNGEE. The CDR3 region is CASSVRQGEGGANVLTF. Here the CDR3 DNA reads TGTGCCAGCAGCGTGAGACAGGGGGAAGGAGGGGCCAACGTCCTGACTTTC.

The chain is built from TRBV15 and TRBJ2-2; D is unclear. V lost 0 bases to trimming and J lost 7 bases, with 6 bases between them. The CDR3 totals 13 residues. Per the germline V gene, CDR1 is LNHNV and CDR2 is YYDKDF (reference sequence). Here the CDR3 DNA reads TGTGCCACCAGCAGAGATCCCAGCGGGGAGCTGTTTTTT. Its protein is CATSRDPSGELFF.